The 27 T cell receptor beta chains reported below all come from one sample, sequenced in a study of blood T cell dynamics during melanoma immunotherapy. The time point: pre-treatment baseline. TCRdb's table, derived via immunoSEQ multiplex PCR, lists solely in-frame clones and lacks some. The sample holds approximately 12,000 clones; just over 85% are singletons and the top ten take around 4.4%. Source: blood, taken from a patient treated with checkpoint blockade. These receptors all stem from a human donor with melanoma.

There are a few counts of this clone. In nucleotides, the CDR3 is TGTGCCAGCAGCTTCCAGACGACAAATGAAAAACTGTTTTTT. It encodes CASSFQTTNEKLFF. This chain connects TRBV7-9 to TRBJ1-4; unclear D gene. Germline lookup yields CDR1 SEHNR and CDR2 FQNEAQ (reference sequence). Deletions cut 3 bases from V and 5 bases from J, with 10 bases between. The CDR3 totals 14 residues.

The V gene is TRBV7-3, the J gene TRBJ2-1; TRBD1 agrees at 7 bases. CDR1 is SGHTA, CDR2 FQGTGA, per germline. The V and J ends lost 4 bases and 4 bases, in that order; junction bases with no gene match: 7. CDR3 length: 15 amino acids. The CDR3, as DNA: TGTGCCAGCAGCTCCGAGGGGGCCCGGTACAATGAGCAGTTCTTC. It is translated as CASSSEGARYNEQFF.

The CDR3 DNA is TGTGCCAGCAGCTTAGGCCCAGGGGGTGCATCTGGAAACACCATATATTTT. Its translation is CASSLGPGGASGNTIYF. The gene calls are TRBV7-3 and TRBJ1-3; TRBD1 aligns across 7 bases. J gave up 1 base and V 2 bases, and 8 bases lay outside the gene matches. The CDR3 length is 17 residues. Germline CDR1 SGHTA, CDR2 FQGTGA. The variable domain in full, with the rest retrieved from reference TRBV7-3 and TRBJ1-3, is GAGVSQTPSNKVTEKGKYVELRCDPISGHTALYWYRQSLGQGPEFLIYFQGTGAADDSGLPNDRFFAVRPEGSVSTLKIQRTERGDSAVYLCASSLGPGGASGNTIYFGEGSWLTVV.

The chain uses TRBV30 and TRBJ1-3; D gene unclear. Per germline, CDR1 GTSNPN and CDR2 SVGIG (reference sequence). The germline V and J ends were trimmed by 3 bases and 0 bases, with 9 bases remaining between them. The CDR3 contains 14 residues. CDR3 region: CAWRRIVSGNTIYF. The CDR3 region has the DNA TGTGCCTGGAGGCGAATCGTCTCTGGAAACACCATATATTTT.

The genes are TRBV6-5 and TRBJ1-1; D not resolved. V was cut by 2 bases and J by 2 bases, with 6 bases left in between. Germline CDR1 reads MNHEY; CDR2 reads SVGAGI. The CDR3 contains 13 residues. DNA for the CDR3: TGTGCCAGCAGTTACGAGGTTAACACTGAAGCTTTCTTT. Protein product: CASSYEVNTEAFF.

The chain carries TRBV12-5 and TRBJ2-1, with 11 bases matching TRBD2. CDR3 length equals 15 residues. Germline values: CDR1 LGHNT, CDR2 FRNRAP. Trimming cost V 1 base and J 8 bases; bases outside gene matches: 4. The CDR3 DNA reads TGTGCTAGTGGTTTGGGACTAGCGGGAAGGGATGAGCAGTTCTTC. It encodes CASGLGLAGRDEQFF.

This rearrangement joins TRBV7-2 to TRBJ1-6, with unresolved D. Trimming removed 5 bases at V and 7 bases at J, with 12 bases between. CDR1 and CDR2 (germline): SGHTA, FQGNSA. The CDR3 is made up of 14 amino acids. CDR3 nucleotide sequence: TGTGCCAGCAGCCGGGTGTTCGGGAATTCACCCCTCCACTTT. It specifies CASSRVFGNSPLHF.

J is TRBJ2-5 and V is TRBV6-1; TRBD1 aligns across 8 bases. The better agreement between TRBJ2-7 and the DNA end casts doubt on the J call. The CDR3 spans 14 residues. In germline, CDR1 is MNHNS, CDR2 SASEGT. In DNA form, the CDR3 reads TGTGCCAGCAGCAAGACGGGACAGGCCTACGAGCAGTACTTC. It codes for CASSKTGQAYEQYF.

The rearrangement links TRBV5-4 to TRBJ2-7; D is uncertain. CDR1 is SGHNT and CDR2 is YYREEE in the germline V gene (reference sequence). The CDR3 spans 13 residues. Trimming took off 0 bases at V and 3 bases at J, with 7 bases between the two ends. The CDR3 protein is CASSLDGIYEQYF. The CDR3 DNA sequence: TGTGCCAGCAGCTTGGATGGTATCTACGAGCAGTACTTC.

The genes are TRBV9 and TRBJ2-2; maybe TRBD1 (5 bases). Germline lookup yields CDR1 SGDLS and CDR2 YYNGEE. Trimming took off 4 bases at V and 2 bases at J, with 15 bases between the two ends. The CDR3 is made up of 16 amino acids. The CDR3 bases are TGTGCCAGCAGCCCCCGTTTGGGGCGAAACACCGGGGAGCTGTTTTTT. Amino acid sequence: CASSPRLGRNTGELFF.

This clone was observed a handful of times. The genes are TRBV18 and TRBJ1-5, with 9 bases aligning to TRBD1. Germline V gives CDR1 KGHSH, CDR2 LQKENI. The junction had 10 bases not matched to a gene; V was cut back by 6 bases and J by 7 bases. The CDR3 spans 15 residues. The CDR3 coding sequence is TGTGCCAGCTCTCCCGGGACAGGGAACTACCAGCCCCAGCATTTT. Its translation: CASSPGTGNYQPQHF.

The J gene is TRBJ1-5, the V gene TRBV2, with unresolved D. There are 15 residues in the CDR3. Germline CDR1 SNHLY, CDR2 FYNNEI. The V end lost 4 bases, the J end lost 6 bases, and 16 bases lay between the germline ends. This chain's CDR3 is CASSGLYRRGQPQHF. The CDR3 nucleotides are TGTGCCAGCAGTGGGTTATATAGGAGAGGTCAGCCCCAGCATTTT.

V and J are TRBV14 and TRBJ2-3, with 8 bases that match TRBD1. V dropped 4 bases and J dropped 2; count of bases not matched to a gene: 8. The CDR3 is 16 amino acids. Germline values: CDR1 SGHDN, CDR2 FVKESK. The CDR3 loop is CASSPRTGSYTDTQYF. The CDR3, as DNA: TGTGCCAGCAGCCCCCGGACAGGGTCTTACACAGATACGCAGTATTTT.

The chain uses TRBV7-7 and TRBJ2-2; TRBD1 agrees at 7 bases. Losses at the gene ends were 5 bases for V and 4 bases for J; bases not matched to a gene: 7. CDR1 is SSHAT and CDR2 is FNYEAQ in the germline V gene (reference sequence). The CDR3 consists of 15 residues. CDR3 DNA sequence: TGTGCCAGCAGCCGGACAGGAGCCCTCACCGGGGAGCTGTTTTTT. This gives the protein CASSRTGALTGELFF.

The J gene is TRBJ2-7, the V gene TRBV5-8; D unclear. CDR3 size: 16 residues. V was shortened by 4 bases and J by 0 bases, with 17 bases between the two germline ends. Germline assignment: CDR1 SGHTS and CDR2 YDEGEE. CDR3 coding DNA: TGTGCCAGCAGCCTGGGAACAGCCCCCATCTCCTACGAGCAGTACTTC. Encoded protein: CASSLGTAPISYEQYF.

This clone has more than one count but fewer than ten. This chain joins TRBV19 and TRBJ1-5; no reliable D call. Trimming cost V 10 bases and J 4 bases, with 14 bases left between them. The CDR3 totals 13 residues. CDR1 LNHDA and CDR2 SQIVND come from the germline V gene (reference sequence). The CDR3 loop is CATGEAWNQPQHF. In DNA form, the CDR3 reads TGTGCCACCGGGGAAGCCTGGAATCAGCCCCAGCATTTT.

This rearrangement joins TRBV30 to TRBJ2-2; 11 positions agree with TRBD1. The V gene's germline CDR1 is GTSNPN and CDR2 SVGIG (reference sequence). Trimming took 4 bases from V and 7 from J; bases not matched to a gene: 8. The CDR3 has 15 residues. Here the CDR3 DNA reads TGTGCCTGGAACACCGGACAGGGGGCGTTCGGGGAGCTGTTTTTT. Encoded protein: CAWNTGQGAFGELFF.

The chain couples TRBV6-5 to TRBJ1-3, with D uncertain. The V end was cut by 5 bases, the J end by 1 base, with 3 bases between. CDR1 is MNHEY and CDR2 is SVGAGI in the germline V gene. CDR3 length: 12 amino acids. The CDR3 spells CASSGSGNTIYF. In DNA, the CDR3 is TGTGCCAGCAGTGGGTCTGGAAACACCATATATTTT.

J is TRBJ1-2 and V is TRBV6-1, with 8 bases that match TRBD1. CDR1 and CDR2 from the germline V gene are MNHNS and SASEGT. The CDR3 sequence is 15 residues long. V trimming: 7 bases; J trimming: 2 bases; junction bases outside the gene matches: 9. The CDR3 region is CASTRPTGENYGYTF. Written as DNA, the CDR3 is TGTGCCAGCACCCGCCCGACAGGGGAGAACTATGGCTACACCTTC.

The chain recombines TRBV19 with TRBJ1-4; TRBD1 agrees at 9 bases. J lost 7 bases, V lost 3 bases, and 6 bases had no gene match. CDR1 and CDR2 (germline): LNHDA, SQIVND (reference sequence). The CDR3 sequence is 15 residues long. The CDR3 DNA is TGTGCCAGTAGTATCTGGACAGGGGTTTCTGAAAAACTGTTTTTT. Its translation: CASSIWTGVSEKLFF.

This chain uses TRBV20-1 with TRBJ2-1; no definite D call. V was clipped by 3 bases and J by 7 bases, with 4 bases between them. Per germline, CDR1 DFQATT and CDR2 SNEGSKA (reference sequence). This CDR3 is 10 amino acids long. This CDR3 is CSASRNEQFF. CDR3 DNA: TGCAGTGCTAGTAGGAATGAGCAGTTCTTC.

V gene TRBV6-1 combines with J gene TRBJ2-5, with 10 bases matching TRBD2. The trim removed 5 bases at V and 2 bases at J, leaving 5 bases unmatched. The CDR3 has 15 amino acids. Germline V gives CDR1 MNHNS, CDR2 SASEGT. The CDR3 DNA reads TGTGCCAGCAGTACCGGGACTAGCGATCAAGAGACCCAGTACTTC. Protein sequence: CASSTGTSDQETQYF.

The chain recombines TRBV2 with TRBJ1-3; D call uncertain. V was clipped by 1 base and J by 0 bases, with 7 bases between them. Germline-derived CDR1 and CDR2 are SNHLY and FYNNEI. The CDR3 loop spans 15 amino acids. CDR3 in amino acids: CASSEGSSSGNTIYF. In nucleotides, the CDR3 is TGTGCCAGCAGTGAAGGATCGTCCTCTGGAAACACCATATATTTT.

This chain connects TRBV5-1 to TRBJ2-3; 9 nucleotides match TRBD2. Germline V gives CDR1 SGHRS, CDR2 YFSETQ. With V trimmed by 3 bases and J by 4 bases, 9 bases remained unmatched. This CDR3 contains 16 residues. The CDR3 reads CASSSGVRGGSDTQYF. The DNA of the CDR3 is TGCGCCAGCAGCTCCGGGGTGCGGGGGGGTTCAGATACGCAGTATTTT. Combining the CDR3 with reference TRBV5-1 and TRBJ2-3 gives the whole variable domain KAGVTQTPRYLIKTRGQQVTLSCSPISGHRSVSWYQQTPGQGLQFLFEYFSETQRNKGNFPGRFSGRQFSNSRSEMNVSTLELGDSALYLCASSSGVRGGSDTQYFGPGTRLTVL.

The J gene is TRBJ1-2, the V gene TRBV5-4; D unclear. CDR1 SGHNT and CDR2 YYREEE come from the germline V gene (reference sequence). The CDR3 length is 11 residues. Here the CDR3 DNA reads TGTGCGGAAGGCTCTGCTTATGGCTACACCTTC. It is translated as CAEGSAYGYTF.

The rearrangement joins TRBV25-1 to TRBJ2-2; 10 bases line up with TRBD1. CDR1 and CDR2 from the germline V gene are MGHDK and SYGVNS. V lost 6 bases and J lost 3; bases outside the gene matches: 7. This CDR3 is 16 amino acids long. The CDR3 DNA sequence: TGTGCCAGCAGCCGAGCCGGGACAGGGGACACCGGGGAGCTGTTTTTT. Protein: CASSRAGTGDTGELFF.

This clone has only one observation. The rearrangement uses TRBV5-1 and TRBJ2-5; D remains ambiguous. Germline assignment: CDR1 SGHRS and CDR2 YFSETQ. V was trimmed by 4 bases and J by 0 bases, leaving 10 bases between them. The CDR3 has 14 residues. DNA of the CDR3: TGCGCCAGCAGCGGCGGACGGAACCAAGAGACCCAGTACTTC. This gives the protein CASSGGRNQETQYF.